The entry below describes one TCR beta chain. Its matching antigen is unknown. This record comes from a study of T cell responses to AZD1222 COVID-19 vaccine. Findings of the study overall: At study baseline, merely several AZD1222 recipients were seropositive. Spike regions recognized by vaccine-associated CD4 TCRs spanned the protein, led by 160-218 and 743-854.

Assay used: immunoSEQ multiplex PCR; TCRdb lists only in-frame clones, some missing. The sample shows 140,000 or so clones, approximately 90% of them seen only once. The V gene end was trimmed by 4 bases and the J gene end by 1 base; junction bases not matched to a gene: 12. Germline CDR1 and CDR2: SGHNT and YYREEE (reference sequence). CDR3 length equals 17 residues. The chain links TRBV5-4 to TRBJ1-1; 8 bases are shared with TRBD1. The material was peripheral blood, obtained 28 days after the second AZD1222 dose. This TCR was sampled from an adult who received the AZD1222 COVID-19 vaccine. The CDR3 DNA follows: TGTGCCAGCAGCCCCGGACAGGGAGGGGGCTGGAACACTGAAGCTTTCTTT. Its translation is CASSPGQGGGWNTEAFF.